The TCR beta chain described here comes from a study of blood T cell repertoires in COVID-19. Study background: The United States, Italy and Spain were the sources of the acute and convalescent COVID-19 samples. Sources were T cells, B-cell-depleted T cells, or PBMCs; the material itself was cDNA or gDNA.

As processed by the authors: Estimates of nucleated cell counts were drawn from the amplification of reference gene primers. TCRdb's copy holds only in-frame clones and misses some; the assay was immunoSEQ multiplex PCR. For V, J and clone size, that table is used; D and trimming come from the DNA. The table includes 300,000 or so clones, about 90% detected once. From germline, CDR1 is SGDLS and CDR2 YYNGEE. This CDR3 is 15 amino acids long. V lost 3 bases, J lost 1 base, and 3 bases stayed unmatched. Sequencing was done on a sample of peripheral blood. The chain employs TRBV9 and TRBJ1-2, with 10 bases that match TRBD1. This TCR came from a woman between 40 and 55 years old with acute or convalescent COVID-19. The CDR3 reads CASSDRDRGNYGYTF. Here the CDR3 DNA reads TGTGCCAGCAGCGACCGGGACAGGGGTAACTATGGCTACACCTTC.